These 5 T cell receptor beta chains originate from one sample sequenced in a study of control samples from healthy donors and cancer patients. TCRdb's copy holds only in-frame clones and misses some; the assay was immunoSEQ multiplex PCR. The data show roughly 98,000 clones, roughly four fifths seen once. Sequenced: blood. The receptors shown here come from a woman aged 60-75 years in good health.

This chain connects TRBV7-9 to TRBJ2-5, with D unclear. V was pared by 8 bases and J by 5 bases, with 6 bases between. In germline, CDR1 is SEHNR, CDR2 FQNEAQ (reference sequence). This CDR3 spans 10 amino acids. The CDR3 bases are TGTGCCAGCGCAAAGGAGACCCAGTACTTC. Encoded protein: CASAKETQYF.

This clone was found once. The chain is built from TRBV29-1 and TRBJ1-2; D gene unclear. V was cut by 3 bases and J by 4 bases, with 12 bases left in between. Germline lookup yields CDR1 SQVTM and CDR2 ANQGSEA. CDR3 length: 13 amino acids. The CDR3 DNA sequence: TGCAGCGTTGACGGGGAGTCTAGCTATGGCTACACCTTC. It codes for CSVDGESSYGYTF.

The rearrangement links TRBV9 to TRBJ2-2; possibly TRBD2 for D (6 bases). Trimming cost V 4 bases and J 4 bases, with 14 bases left between them. The CDR3 sequence is 15 residues long. Germline loops: CDR1 SGDLS, CDR2 YYNGEE. CDR3 nucleotides: TGTGCCAGCAGCTCCCTGCGGGGTGGCACCGGGGAGCTGTTTTTT. As protein: CASSSLRGGTGELFF.

V and J are TRBV7-9 and TRBJ2-5; 9 positions agree with TRBD2. The germline gives CDR1 SEHNR, CDR2 FQNEAQ (reference sequence). The CDR3 contains 15 residues. With 5 bases clipped from V and 1 base from J, the junction kept 5 bases outside the gene matches. CDR3 sequence (DNA): TGTGCCAGCAGCCGGAGGACTAGCGTCCAAGAGACCCAGTACTTC. Amino acid sequence: CASSRRTSVQETQYF. The whole variable domain, filled in from reference TRBV7-9 and TRBJ2-5, reads DTGVSQNPRHKITKRGQNVTFRCDPISEHNRLYWYRQTLGQGPEFLTYFQNEAQLEKSRLLSDRFSAERPKGSFSTLEIQRTEQGDSAMYLCASSRRTSVQETQYFGPGTRLLVL.

The J gene is TRBJ2-7, the V gene TRBV5-1; 9 bases are shared with TRBD1. The germline V gene encodes CDR1 SGHRS and CDR2 YFSETQ. This CDR3 is built from 16 residues. The V and J ends lost 0 bases and 5 bases, in that order; junction bases with no gene match: 9. CDR3 residues: CASSLAAGQGFHEQYF. CDR3 coding DNA: TGCGCCAGCAGCTTGGCCGCTGGACAGGGGTTCCACGAGCAGTACTTC.